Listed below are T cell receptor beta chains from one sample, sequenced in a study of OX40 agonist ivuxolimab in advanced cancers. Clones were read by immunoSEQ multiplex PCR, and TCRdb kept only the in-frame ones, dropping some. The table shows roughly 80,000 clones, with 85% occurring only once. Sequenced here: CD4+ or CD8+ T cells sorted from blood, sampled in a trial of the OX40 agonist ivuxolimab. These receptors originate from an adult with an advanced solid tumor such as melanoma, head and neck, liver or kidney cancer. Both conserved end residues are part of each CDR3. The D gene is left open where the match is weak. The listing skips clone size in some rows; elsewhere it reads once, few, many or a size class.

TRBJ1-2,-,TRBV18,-,TGTGCCAGCTCACCAGACGGAGCTAACTATGGCTACACCTTC,CASSPDGANYGYTF
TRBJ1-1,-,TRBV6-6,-,TGTGCCAGCAGTTATGGGACGGGGAGGAACACTGAAGCTTTCTTT,CASSYGTGRNTEAFF
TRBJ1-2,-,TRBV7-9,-,TGTGCCAGCAGCTTATCAGGGATGAGTGGCTACACCTTC,CASSLSGMSGYTF
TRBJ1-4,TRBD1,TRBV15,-,TGTGCCACCAGCAGAGAGGGACCACGCAGGGGGAGAGATGAAAAACTGTTTTTT,CATSREGPRRGRDEKLFF
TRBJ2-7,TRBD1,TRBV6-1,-,TGTGCCAGCAGCAAGGACAGGGGGGGGTACGAGCAGTACTTC,CASSKDRGGYEQYF
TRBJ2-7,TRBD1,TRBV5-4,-,TGTGCCAGCAGCTGGGGGACAGGGCTATCCTACGAGCAGTACTTC,CASSWGTGLSYEQYF
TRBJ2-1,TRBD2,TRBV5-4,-,TGTGCCAGCAGCTCAGGGACTAGCGGATCCAATGAGCAGTTCTTC,CASSSGTSGSNEQFF
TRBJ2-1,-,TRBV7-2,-,TGTGCCAGCAGCTCCCCTCCGGGGGGCTCGTCCCCTCGGTACAATGAGCAGTTCTTC,CASSSPPGGSSPRYNEQFF
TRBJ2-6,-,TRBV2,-,TGTGCCAGCAGGGACTCGGGTGCTGGGGCCAACGTCCTGACTTTC,CASRDSGAGANVLTF
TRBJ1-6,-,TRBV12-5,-,TGTGCCACCCTTCTAGCACCCCTCCACTTT,CATLLAPLHF
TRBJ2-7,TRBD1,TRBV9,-,TGTGCCAGCAGCGTAGGGCCAGGGACAGGGGAGGTTTCCTACGAGCAGTACTTC,CASSVGPGTGEVSYEQYF
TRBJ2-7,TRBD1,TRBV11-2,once,TGTGCCAGCAGCTTGGGACAGATCTACGAGCAGTACTTC,CASSLGQIYEQYF
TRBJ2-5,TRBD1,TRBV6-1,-,TGTGCCAGCAGTGAAGGGACAGGGGAAGTAGAGACCCAGTACTTC,CASSEGTGEVETQYF
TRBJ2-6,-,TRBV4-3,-,TGCGCCAGCAGCCAAGACAGAACATCTGGGGCCAACGTCCTGACTTTC,CASSQDRTSGANVLTF
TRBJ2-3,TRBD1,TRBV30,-,TGTGCCTCAGGTACAGGGGGCCCTAGCACAGATACGCAGTATTTT,CASGTGGPSTDTQYF
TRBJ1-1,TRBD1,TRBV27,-,TGTGCCAGCAGTTTTTTGGGGACAGGCCGCGACACTGAAGCTTTCTTT,CASSFLGTGRDTEAFF
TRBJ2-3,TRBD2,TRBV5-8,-,TGTGCCAGCAGCGGACTAGCGGGATACACAGATACGCAGTATTTT,CASSGLAGYTDTQYF
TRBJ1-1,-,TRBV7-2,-,TGTGCCAGCAGCCGATTGACAGGCATCACTGAAGCTTTCTTT,CASSRLTGITEAFF
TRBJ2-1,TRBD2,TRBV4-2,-,TGTGCCAGCAGCCCCCGGAACGGGAGGGACCCTAGCTCCTACAATGAGCAGTTCTTC,CASSPRNGRDPSSYNEQFF
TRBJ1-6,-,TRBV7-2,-,TGTGCCAGCAGCCCGAGGGGGGGCCAAAACGATTCACCCCTCCACTTT,CASSPRGGQNDSPLHF
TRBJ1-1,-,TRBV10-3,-,TGTGCCATCACAGCCAATTTGAACACTGAAGCTTTCTTT,CAITANLNTEAFF
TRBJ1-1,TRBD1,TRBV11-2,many,TGTGCCAGCAGCGGATACAGGGGTCAAACTGAAGCTTTCTTT,CASSGYRGQTEAFF
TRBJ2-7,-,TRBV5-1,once,TGCGCCAGCAGCTTAAGAGAGAGGAGCTCCTACGAGCAGTACTTC,CASSLRERSSYEQYF
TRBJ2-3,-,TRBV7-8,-,TGTGCCACCACACGCATGATAGTCGGCACAGATACGCAGTATTTT,CATTRMIVGTDTQYF
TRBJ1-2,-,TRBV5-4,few,TGTGCCAGCAGCTCGGGAACAGGGTTTGGCTACACCTTC,CASSSGTGFGYTF
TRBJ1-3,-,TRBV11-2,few,TGTGCCAGCAGCTTTAATGGAAACACCATATATTTT,CASSFNGNTIYF
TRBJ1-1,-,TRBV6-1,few,TGTGCCAGCAAAACGGGGACAGAAGCTTTCTTT,CASKTGTEAFF
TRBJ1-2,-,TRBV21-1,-,TGTGCCAGCAGCACACGTACAGGGGGCGCCCCGAATGGCTACACCTTC,CASSTRTGGAPNGYTF
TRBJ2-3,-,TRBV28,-,TGTGCCAGCCCCCCCCGGGGCAGGAGCACAGATACGCAGTATTTT,CASPPRGRSTDTQYF
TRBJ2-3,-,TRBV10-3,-,TGTGCCATCCGGGCGGGACTGACCACAGATACGCAGTATTTT,CAIRAGLTTDTQYF
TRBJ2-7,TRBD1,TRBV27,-,TGTGCCAGCAGTTTAAGGTCAGGGGGTGGGATCTCCTACGAGCAGTACTTC,CASSLRSGGGISYEQYF
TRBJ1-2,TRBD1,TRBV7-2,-,TGTGCCAGCAGCGACCGGACAGGGGGCTATGGCTACACCTTC,CASSDRTGGYGYTF
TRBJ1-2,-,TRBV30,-,TGTGCCTGGAGTTGGATGGTCTATGGCTACACCTTC,CAWSWMVYGYTF
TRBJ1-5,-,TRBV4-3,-,TGCGCCAGCAGCCAAGACGAGGAGCCGCTATATCAGCCCCAGCATTTT,CASSQDEEPLYQPQHF
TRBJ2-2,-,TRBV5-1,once,TGCGCCAGCAGCCACGGGACGGGGAACACCGGGGAGCTGTTTTTT,CASSHGTGNTGELFF
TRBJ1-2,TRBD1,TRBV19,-,TGTGCCAGTAGCCAAGACAGGGCCGGGGGAGGCTACACCTTC,CASSQDRAGGGYTF
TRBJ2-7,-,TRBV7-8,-,TGTGCCAGCAGTCTTAGTGGGGGGGCCTCCTACGAGCAGTACTTC,CASSLSGGASYEQYF
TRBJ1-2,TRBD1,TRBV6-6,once,TGTGCCAGCAGCCTGACGGGACAGTCTCTAGGTGGCTACACCTTC,CASSLTGQSLGGYTF
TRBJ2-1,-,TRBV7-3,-,TGTGCCAGCAGCTCAATACCGGATGAGCAGTTCTTC,CASSSIPDEQFF
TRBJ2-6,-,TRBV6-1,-,TGTGCCAGCAGTGAAGGTATGTCTGGGGCCAACGTCCTGACTTTC,CASSEGMSGANVLTF
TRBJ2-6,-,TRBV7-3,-,TGTGCCAGCAGCGTAGACCAAGCGGGCTCTGGGGCCAACGTCCTGACTTTC,CASSVDQAGSGANVLTF
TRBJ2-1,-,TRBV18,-,TGTGCCAGCTCACCACCCCAACCCGCCCATGAGCAGTTCTTC,CASSPPQPAHEQFF
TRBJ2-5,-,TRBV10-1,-,TGCGCCAGCAGTGAGTGGAAACAAGAGACCCAGTACTTC,CASSEWKQETQYF